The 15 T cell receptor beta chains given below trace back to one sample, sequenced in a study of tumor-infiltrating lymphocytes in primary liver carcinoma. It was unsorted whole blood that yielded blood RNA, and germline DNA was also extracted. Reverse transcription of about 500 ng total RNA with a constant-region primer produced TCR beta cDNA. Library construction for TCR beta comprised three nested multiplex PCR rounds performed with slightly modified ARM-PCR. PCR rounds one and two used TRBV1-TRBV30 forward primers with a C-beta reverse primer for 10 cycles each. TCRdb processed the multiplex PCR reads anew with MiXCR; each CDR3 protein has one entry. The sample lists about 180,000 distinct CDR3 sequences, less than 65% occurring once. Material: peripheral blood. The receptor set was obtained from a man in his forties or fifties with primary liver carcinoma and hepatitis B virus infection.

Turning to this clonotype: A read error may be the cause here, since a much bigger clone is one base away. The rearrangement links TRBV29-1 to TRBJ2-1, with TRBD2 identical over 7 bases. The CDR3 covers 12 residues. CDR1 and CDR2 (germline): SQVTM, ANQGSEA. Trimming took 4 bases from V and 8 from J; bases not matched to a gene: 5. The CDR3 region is CSVGGLLDEQFF. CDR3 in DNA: TGCAGCGTTGGGGGACTACTCGATGAGCAGTTCTTC.

The CDR3: CASSQNDSRLVGEQYF. DNA for the CDR3: TGTGCCAGCAGCCAAAACGACTCTCGACTAGTAGGAGAGCAGTACTTC. The gene calls are TRBV14 and TRBJ2-7; TRBD2 is a possible D gene (6 bases). Deletions cut 2 bases from V and 7 bases from J, with 21 bases between. CDR1 is SGHDN and CDR2 is FVKESK in the germline V gene. The CDR3 runs 16 residues.

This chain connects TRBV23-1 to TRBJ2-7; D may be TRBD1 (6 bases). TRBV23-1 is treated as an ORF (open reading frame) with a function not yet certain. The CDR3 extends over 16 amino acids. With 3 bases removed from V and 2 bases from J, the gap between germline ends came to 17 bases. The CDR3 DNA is TGCGCCAGCAGTCAGCCTTCCACGACAGGAGCCTACGAGCAGTACTTC. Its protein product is CASSQPSTTGAYEQYF.

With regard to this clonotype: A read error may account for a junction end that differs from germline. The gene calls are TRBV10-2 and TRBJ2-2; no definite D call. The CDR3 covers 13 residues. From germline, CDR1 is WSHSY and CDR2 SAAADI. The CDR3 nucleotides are TGCGCCAGCATGACCACGAACACTGGGGAGCTGTTTTTT. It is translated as CASMTTNTGELFF.

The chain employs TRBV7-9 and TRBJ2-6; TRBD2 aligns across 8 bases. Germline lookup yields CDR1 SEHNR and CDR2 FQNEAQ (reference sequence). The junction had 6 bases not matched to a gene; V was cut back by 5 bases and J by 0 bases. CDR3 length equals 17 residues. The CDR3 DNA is TGTGCCAGCAGCGGACTAGCTGATTTCTCTGGGGCCAACGTCCTGACTTTC. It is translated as CASSGLADFSGANVLTF.

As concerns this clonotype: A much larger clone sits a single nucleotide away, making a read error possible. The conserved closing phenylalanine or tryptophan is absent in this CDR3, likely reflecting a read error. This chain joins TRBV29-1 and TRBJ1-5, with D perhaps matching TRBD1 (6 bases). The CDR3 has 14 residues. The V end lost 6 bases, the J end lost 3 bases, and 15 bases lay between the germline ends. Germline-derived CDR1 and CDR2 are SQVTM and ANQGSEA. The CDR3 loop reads CSVSSGTLNQPQHS. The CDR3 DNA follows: TGCAGCGTGTCCTCCGGGACACTCAATCAGCCCCAGCATTCT.

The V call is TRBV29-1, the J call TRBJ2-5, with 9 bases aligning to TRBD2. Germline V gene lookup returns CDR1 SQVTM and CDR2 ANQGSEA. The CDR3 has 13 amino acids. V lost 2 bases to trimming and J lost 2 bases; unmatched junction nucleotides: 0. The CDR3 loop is CSVELAGQETQYF. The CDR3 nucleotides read TGCAGCGTTGAACTAGCGGGACAAGAGACCCAGTACTTC.

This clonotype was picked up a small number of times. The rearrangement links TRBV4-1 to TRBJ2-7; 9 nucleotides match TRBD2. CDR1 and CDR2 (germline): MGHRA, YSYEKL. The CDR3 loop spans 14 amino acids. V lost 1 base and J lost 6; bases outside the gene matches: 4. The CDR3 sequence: CASSQVSGSGEQYF. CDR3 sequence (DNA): TGCGCCAGCAGCCAAGTTAGCGGGAGCGGCGAGCAGTACTTC.

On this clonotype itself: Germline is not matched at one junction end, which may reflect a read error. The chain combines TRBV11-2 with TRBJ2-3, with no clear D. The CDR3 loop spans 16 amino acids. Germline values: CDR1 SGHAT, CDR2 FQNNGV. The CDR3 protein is CAGSLNLATSTDTQYF. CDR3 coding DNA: TGTGCCGGCAGCTTAAATTTGGCTACAAGCACAGATACGCAGTATTTT.

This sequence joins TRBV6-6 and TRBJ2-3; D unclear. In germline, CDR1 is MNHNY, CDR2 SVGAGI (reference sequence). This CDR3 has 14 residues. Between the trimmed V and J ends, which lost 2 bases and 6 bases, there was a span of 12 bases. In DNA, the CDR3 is TGTGCCAGCAGTTACCCGGGTCGCCGGGATACGCAGTATTTT. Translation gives CASSYPGRRDTQYF.

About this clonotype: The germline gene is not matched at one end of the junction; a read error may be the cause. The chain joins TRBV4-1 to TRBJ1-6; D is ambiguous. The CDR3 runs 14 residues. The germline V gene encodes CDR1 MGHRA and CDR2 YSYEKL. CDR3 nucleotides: TGCGCCAGCAACCAAGATTCAGGTCTTTCACCCATCCACTTT. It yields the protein CASNQDSGLSPIHF.

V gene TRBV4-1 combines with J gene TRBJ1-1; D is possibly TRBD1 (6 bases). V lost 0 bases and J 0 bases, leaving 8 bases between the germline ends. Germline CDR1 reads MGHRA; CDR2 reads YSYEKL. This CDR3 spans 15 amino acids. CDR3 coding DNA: TGCGCCAGCAGCCAAGAGCGGGGGCTGAACACTGAAGCTTTCTTT. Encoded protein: CASSQERGLNTEAFF.

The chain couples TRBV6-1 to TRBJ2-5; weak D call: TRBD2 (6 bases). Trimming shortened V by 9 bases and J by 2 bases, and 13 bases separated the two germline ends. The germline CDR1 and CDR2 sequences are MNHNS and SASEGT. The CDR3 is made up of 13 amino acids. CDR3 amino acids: CARNSGSQETQYF. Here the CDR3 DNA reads TGTGCCAGGAACAGCGGGTCTCAAGAGACCCAGTACTTC.

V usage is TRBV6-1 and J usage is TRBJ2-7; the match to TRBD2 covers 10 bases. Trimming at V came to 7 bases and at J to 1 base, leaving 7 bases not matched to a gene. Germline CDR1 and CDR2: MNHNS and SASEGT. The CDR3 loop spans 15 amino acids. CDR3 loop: CASNQGGLASYEQYF. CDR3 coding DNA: TGTGCCAGCAACCAAGGGGGACTAGCGTCCTACGAGCAGTACTTC.

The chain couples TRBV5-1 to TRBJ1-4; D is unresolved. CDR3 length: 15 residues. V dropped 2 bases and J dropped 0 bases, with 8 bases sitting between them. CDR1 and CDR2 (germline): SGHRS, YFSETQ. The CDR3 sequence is CASSLELATNEKLFF. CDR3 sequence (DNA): TGCGCCAGCAGCTTAGAACTCGCAACTAATGAAAAACTGTTTTTT.